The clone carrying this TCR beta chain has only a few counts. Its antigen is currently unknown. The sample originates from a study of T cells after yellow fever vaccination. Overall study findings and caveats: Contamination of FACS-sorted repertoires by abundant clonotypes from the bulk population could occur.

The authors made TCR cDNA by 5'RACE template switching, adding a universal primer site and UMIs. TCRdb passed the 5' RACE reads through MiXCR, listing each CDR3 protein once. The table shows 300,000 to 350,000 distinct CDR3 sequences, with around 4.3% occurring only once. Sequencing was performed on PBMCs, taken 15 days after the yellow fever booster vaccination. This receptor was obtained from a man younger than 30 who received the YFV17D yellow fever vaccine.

CDR3 sequence reads: CASSLALRDGQYF. CDR3 DNA: TGTGCCAGCAGCTTAGCGCTCAGGGACGGGCAGTATTTT. V gene TRBV7-2 combines with J gene TRBJ2-3, with D possibly being TRBD1 or TRBD2 (5 bases each). The CDR3 is 13 residues long. Trimming stripped 0 bases from V and 11 bases from J, with 12 bases between. The germline gives CDR1 SGHTA, CDR2 FQGNSA. The complete variable domain, with remaining parts taken from reference TRBV7-2 and TRBJ2-3, reads GAGVSQSPSNKVTEKGKDVELRCDPISGHTALYWYRQSLGQGLEFLIYFQGNSAPDKSGLPSDRFSAERTGGSVSTLTIQRTQQEDSAVYLCASSLALRDGQYFGPGTRLTVL.